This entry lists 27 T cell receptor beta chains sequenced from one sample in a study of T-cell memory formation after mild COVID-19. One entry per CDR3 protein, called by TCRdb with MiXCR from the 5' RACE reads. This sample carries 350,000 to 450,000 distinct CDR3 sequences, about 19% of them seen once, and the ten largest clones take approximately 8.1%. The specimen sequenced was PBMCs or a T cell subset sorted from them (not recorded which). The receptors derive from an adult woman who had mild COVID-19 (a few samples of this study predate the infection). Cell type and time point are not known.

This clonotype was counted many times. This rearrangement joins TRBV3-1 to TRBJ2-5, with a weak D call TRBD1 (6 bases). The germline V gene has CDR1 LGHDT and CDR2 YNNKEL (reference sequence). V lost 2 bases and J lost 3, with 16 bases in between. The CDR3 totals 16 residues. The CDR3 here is CASSQTGTPAKETQYF. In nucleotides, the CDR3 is TGTGCCAGCAGCCAAACCGGGACACCGGCGAAAGAGACCCAGTACTTC.

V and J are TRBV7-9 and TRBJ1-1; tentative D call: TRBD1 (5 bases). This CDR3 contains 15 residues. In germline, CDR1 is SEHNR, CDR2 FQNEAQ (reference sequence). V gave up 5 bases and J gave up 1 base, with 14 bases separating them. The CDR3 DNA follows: TGTGCCAGCAGCCCCGGGGGAAGCGGGAACACTGAAGCTTTCTTT. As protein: CASSPGGSGNTEAFF.

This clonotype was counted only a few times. CDR3 bases: TGTGCCAGCAGCGTATTGCGACTAAACATCGGTGAGCAGTTCTTC. Protein product: CASSVLRLNIGEQFF. V is TRBV11-2 and J is TRBJ2-1; possibly TRBD2 for D (5 bases). The germline V gene has CDR1 SGHAT and CDR2 FQNNGV. The CDR3 extends over 15 amino acids. V shed 5 bases and J shed 9 bases, with 20 bases lying between them.

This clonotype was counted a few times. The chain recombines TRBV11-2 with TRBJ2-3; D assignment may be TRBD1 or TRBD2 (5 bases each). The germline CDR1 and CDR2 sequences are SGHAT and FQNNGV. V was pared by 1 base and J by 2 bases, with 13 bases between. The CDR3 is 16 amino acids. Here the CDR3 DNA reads TGTGCCAGCAGCTTAGGGGGGTGGAGGAACACAGATACGCAGTATTTT. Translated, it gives CASSLGGWRNTDTQYF.

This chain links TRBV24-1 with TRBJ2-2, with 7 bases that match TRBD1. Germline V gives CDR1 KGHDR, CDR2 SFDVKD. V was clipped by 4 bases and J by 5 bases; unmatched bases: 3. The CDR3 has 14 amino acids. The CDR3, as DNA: TGTGCCACCAGTGACCTACAGGGGACCGGGGAGCTGTTTTTT. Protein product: CATSDLQGTGELFF.

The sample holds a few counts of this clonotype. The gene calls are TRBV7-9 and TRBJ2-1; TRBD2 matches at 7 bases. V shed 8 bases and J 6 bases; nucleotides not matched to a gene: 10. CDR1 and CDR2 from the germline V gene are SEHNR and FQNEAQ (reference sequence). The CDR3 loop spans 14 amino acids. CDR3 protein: CASVLKRGGNEQFF. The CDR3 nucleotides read TGTGCCAGCGTACTGAAGCGGGGTGGCAATGAGCAGTTCTTC.

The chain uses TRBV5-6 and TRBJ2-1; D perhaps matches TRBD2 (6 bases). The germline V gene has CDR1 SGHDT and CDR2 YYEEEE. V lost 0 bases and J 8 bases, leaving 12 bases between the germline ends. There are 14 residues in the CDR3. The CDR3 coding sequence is TGTGCCAGCAGCTTGGGGCTAGCGCCCCATGAGCAGTTCTTC. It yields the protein CASSLGLAPHEQFF.

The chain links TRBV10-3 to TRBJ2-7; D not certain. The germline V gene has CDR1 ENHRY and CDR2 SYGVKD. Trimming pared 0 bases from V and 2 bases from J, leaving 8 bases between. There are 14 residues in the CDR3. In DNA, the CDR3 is TGTGCCATCAGTGAGTCGGGTAGTACCTACGAGCAGTACTTC. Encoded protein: CAISESGSTYEQYF.

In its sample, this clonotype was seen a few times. This CDR3 is CASSPYGARTEAFF. Here the CDR3 DNA reads TGTGCCAGCAGTCCCTACGGGGCTCGGACTGAAGCTTTCTTT. The genes are TRBV7-2 and TRBJ1-1, with a possible D match to TRBD1 (5 bases). Germline CDR1 and CDR2: SGHTA and FQGNSA. The CDR3 is 14 amino acids. Trimming pared 6 bases from V and 5 bases from J, leaving 16 bases between.

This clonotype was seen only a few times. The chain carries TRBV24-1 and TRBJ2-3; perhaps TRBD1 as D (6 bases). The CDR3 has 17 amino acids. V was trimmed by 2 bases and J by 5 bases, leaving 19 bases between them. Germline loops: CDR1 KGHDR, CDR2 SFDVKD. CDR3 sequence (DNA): TGTGCCACCAGTGATTCCAAGAACAGGGCTAGGGGAGATACGCAGTATTTT. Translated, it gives CATSDSKNRARGDTQYF.

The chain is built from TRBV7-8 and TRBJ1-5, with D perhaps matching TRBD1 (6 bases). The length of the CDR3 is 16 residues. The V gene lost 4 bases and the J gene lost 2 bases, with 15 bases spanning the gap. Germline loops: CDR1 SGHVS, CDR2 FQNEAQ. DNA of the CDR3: TGTGCCAGCAGCTCGCAGGGGTCGGCGGGCAATCAGCCCCAGCATTTT. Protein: CASSSQGSAGNQPQHF.

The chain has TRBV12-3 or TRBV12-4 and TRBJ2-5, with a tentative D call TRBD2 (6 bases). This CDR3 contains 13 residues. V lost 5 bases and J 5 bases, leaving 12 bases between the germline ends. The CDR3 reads CASSRDLRETQYF. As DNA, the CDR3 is TGTGCCAGCAGTCGGGACTTGCGGGAGACCCAGTACTTC.

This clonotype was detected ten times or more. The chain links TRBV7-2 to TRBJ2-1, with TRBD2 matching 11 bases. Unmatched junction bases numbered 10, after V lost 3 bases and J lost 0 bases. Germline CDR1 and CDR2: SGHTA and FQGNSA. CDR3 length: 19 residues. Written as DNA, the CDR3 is TGTGCCAGCAGCTTCGGGGCTAGCGGGGGGCGTAGCTCCTACAATGAGCAGTTCTTC. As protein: CASSFGASGGRSSYNEQFF.

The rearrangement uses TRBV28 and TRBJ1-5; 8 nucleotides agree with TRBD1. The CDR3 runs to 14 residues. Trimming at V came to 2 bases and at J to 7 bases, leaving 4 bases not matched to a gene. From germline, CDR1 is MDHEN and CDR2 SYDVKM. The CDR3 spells CASSLAGGDQPQHF. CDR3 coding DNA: TGTGCCAGCAGTTTAGCAGGGGGCGACCAGCCCCAGCATTTT. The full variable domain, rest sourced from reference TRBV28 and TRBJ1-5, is DVKVTQSSRYLVKRTGEKVFLECVQDMDHENMFWYRQDPGLGLRLIYFSYDVKMKEKGDIPEGYSVSREKKERFSLILESASTNQTSMYLCASSLAGGDQPQHFGDGTRLSIL.

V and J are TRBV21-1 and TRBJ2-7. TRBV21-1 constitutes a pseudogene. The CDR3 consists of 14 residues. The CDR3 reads CASSKEGIPIEQYF. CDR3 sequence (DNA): TGTGCCAGCAGCAAAGAAGGGATCCCAATCGAGCAGTACTTC.

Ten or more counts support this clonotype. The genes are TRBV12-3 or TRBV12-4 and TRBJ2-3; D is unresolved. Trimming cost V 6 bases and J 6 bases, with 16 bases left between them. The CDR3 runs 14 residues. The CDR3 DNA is TGTGCCAGCAGCCCCGACCCTCAGCCGGATACGCAGTATTTT. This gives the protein CASSPDPQPDTQYF.

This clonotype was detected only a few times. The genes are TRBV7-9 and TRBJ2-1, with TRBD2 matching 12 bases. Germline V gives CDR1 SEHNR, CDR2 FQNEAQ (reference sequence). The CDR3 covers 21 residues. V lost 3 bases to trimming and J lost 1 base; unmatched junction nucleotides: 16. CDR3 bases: TGTGCCAGCAGCTTTAGAATCCGAGCTAGCGGGAGGGCCCGATCCTACAATGAGCAGTTCTTC. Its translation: CASSFRIRASGRARSYNEQFF.

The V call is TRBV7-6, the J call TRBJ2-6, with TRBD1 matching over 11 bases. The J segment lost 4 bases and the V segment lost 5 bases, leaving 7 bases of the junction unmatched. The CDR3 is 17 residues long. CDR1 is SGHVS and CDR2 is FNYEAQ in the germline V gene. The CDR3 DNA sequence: TGTGCCAGCAGCGATGGACAGGGGGCGCGGGGGGCCAACGTCCTGACTTTC. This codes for CASSDGQGARGANVLTF. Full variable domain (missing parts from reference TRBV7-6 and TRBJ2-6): GAGVSQSPRYKVTKRGQDVALRCDPISGHVSLYWYRQALGQGPEFLTYFNYEAQQDKSGLPNDRFSAERPEGSISTLTIQRTEQRDSAMYRCASSDGQGARGANVLTFGAGSRLTVL.

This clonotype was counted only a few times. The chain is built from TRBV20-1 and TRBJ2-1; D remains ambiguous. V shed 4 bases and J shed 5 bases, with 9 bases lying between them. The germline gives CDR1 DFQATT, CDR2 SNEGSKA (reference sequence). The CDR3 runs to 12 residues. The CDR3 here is CSAIPGHNEQFF. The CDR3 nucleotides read TGCAGTGCTATTCCAGGTCACAATGAGCAGTTCTTC.

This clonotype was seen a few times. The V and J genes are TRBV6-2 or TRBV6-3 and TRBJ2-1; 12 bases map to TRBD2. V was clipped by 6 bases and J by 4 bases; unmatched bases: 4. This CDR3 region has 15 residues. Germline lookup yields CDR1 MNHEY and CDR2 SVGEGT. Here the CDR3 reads CASRELAGGYNEQFF. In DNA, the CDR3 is TGTGCCAGCAGGGAACTAGCGGGAGGTTACAATGAGCAGTTCTTC.

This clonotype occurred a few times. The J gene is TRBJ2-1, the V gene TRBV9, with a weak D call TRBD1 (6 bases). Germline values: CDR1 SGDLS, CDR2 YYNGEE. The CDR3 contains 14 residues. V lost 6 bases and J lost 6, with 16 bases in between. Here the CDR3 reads CASNGQIGGNEQFF. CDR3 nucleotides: TGTGCCAGCAACGGACAGATAGGGGGCAATGAGCAGTTCTTC.

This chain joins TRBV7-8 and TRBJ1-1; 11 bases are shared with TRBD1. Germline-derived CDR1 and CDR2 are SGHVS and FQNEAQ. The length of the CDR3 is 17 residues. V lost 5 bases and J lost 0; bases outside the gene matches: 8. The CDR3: CASSGMGQGVLNTEAFF. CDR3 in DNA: TGTGCCAGCAGCGGAATGGGACAGGGGGTCCTGAACACTGAAGCTTTCTTT.

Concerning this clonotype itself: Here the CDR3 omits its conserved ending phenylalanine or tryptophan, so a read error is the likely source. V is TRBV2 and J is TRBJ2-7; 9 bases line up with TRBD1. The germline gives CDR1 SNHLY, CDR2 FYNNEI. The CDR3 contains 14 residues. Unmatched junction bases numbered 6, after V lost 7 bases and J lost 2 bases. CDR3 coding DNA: TGTGCCAGCACCGGGACAGGGAGACCCTACGAGCAGTACTTA. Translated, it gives CASTGTGRPYEQYL.

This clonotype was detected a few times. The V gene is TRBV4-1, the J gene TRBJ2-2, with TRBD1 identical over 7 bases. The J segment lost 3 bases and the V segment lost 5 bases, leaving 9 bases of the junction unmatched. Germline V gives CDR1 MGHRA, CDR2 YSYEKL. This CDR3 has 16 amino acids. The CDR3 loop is CASSIPGGGDTGELFF. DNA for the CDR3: TGCGCCAGCAGCATTCCAGGGGGTGGGGACACCGGGGAGCTGTTTTTT.

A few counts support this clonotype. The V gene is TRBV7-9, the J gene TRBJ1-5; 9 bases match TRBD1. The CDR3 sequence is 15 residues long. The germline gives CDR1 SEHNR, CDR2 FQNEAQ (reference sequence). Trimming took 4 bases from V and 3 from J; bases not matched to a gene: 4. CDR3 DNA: TGTGCCAGCAGCTCGGACAGGGGATTCAATCAGCCCCAGCATTTT. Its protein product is CASSSDRGFNQPQHF.

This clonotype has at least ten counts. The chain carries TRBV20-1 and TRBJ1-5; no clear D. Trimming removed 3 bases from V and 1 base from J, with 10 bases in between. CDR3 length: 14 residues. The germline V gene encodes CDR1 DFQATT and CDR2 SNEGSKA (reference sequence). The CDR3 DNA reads TGCAGTGCTAGGACCGATATGAGCAATCAGCCCCAGCATTTT. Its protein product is CSARTDMSNQPQHF.

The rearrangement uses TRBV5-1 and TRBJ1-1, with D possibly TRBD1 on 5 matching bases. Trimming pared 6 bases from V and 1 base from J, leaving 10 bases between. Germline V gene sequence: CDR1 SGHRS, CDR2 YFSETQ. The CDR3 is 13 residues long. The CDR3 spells CASIDRPNTEAFF. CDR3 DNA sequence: TGCGCCAGCATCGACAGACCGAACACTGAAGCTTTCTTT.